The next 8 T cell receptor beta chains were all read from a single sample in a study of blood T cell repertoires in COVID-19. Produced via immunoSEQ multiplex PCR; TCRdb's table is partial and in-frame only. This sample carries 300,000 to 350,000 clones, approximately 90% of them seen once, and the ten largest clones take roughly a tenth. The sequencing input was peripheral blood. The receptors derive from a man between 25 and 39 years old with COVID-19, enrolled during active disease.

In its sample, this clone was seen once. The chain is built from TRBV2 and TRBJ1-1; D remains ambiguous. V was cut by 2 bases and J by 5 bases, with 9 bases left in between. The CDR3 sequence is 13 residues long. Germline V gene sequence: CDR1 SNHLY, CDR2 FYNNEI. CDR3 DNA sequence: TGTGCCAGCAGTGAACGCGGGGTTACTGAAGCTTTCTTT. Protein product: CASSERGVTEAFF.

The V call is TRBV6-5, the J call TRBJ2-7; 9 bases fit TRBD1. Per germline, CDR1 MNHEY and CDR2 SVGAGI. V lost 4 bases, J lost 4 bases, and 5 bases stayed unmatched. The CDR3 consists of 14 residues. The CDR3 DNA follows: TGTGCCAGCAGTTCCCGGACAGGGGCATACGAGCAGTACTTC. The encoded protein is CASSSRTGAYEQYF.

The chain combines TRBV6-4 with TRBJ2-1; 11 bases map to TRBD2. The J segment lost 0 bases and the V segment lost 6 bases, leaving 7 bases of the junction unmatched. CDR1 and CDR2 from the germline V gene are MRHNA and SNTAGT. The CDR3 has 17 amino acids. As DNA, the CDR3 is TGTGCCAGCAGGACTCCTACTAGCGGGAGCTCCTACAATGAGCAGTTCTTC. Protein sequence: CASRTPTSGSSYNEQFF.

CDR3 protein: CASSPSGPSYEQYF. The CDR3 bases are TGTGCCAGCTCACCATCAGGGCCCTCCTACGAGCAGTACTTC. V and J are TRBV18 and TRBJ2-7; D might be TRBD1 (5 bases). CDR3 length: 14 amino acids. V was trimmed by 2 bases and J by 0 bases, leaving 8 bases between them. Germline CDR1 reads KGHSH; CDR2 reads LQKENI. The full variable domain, with the rest looked up from reference TRBV18 and TRBJ2-7, is NAGVMQNPRHLVRRRGQEARLRCSPMKGHSHVYWYRQLPEEGLKFMVYLQKENIIDESGMPKERFSAEFPKEGPSILRIQQVVRGDSAAYFCASSPSGPSYEQYFGPGTRLTVT.

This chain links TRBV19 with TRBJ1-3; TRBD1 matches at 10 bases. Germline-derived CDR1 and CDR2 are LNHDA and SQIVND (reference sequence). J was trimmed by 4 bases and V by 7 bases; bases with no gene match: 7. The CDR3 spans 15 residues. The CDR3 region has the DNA TGTGCCAGTATTCCCGGGACAGGGGACGGAAACACCATATATTTT. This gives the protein CASIPGTGDGNTIYF. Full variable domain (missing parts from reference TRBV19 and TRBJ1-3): DGGITQSPKYLFRKEGQNVTLSCEQNLNHDAMYWYRQDPGQGLRLIYYSQIVNDFQKGDIAEGYSVSREKKESFPLTVTSAQKNPTAFYLCASIPGTGDGNTIYFGEGSWLTVV.

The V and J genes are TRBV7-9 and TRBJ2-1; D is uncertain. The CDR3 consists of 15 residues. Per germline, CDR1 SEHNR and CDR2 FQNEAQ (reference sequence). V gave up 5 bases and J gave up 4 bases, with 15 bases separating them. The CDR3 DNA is TGTGCCAGCAGCCCATGGCCCACCCCTTACAATGAGCAGTTCTTC. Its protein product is CASSPWPTPYNEQFF.

For the CDR3, the DNA is TGTGCCAGTTGGGTGGGGAGGACGAACACTGAAGCTTTCTTT. It encodes CASWVGRTNTEAFF. The chain carries TRBV19 and TRBJ1-1, with no clear D. The V gene lost 8 bases and the J gene lost 1 base, with 14 bases spanning the gap. The CDR3 sequence is 14 residues long. Germline assignment: CDR1 LNHDA and CDR2 SQIVND (reference sequence).

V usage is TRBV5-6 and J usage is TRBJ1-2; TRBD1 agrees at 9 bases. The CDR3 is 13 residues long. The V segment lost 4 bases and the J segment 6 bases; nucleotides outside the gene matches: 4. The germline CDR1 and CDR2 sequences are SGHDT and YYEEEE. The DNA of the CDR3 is TGTGCCAGCAGCGCGGGACAGGGTGATGGCTACACCTTC. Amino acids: CASSAGQGDGYTF. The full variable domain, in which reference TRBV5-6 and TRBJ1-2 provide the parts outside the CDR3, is DAGVTQSPTHLIKTRGQQVTLRCSPKSGHDTVSWYQQALGQGPQFIFQYYEEEERQRGNFPDRFSGHQFPNYSSELNVNALLLGDSALYLCASSAGQGDGYTFGSGTRLTVV.